The TCR beta chain described here comes from a study of T cell changes during pregnancy in multiple sclerosis. This CDR3 is built from 14 residues. V dropped 3 bases and J dropped 8 bases, with 13 bases sitting between them. The germline V gene encodes CDR1 LNHDA and CDR2 SQIVND (reference sequence). Data came from immunoSEQ multiplex PCR; TCRdb stores just in-frame clones and leaves some out. This sample has around 92,000 clones, with around 93% found just once. Sequencing used peripheral blood, obtained in the third trimester of pregnancy. The gene calls are TRBV19 and TRBJ1-4; D possibly corresponds to TRBD1 (5 bases). The receptor was derived from a female donor with multiple sclerosis, enrolled in a pregnancy study. CDR3 region: CASSIQGVNEKLFF. The CDR3 nucleotides are TGTGCCAGTAGTATTCAGGGTGTTAACGAAAAACTGTTTTTT.